This TCR beta chain derives from a study of response to subunit inactivated influenza vaccine. Study-wide results and caveats: Authors suggested that a seasonal influenza vaccination recruits few new T cells each time.

A remark on this clonotype: The target antigen is unknown.

MiXCR, run by TCRdb on the RT-PCR reads, gives a single entry per CDR3 protein. The sample lists some 800,000 distinct CDR3 sequences; approximately 21% were seen once. Trimming cost V 5 bases and J 0 bases, with 10 bases left between them. Germline V CDR1 and CDR2: SEHNR, FQNEAQ (reference sequence). The CDR3 length is 14 residues. The chain links TRBV7-9 to TRBJ1-1; no clear D. The TCR sequence derives from a man aged 45 to 65 who received an inactivated influenza vaccine. The sample was PBMCs from blood, taken roughly 5 days after vaccination. CDR3 coding DNA: TGTGCCAGCAGCCAGCGCCCCATGAACACTGAAGCTTTCTTT. Translation: CASSQRPMNTEAFF.